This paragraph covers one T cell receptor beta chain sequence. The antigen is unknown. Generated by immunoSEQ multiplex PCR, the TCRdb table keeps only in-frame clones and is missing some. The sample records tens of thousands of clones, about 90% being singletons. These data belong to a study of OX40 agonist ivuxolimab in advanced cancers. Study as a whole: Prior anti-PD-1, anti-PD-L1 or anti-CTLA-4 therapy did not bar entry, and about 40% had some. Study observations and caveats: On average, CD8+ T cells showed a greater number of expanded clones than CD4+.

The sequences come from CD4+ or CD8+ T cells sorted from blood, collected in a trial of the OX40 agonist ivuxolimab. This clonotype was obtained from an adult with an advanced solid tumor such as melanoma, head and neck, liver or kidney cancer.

The CDR3 is CASIDRGTGELFF. For the CDR3, the DNA is TGTGCCAGCATTGACAGGGGTACCGGGGAGCTGTTTTTT. The rearrangement joins TRBV2 to TRBJ2-2, with 8 bases fitting TRBD1. Trimming removed 7 bases from V and 5 bases from J; junction bases left unmatched: 3. CDR1 is SNHLY and CDR2 is FYNNEI in the germline V gene. The CDR3 is 13 amino acids.